This T cell receptor (beta chain) comes out of a study of blood T cell repertoires in COVID-19. Study summary: T cells, B-cell-depleted T cells, or PBMCs supplied cDNA or gDNA.

Trimming took 2 bases from V and 4 from J; bases not matched to a gene: 4. The germline V gene encodes CDR1 SGDLS and CDR2 YYNGEE. The CDR3 is made up of 16 amino acids. Produced via immunoSEQ multiplex PCR; TCRdb's table is partial and in-frame only. Among 300,000 to 350,000 clones listed, about nine tenths were seen once. Specimen: peripheral blood. The clonotype originates from a young man with COVID-19, enrolled during active disease. This chain connects TRBV9 to TRBJ2-3; 13 bases match TRBD2. The CDR3 is CASSVGLAGVADTQYF. CDR3 DNA sequence: TGTGCCAGCAGCGTCGGACTAGCGGGAGTAGCAGATACGCAGTATTTT.